This is a list of T cell receptor beta chains from one sample in a study of beta chain features in type 1 diabetes. The method was immunoSEQ multiplex PCR; TCRdb's version includes in-frame clones alone and lacks a portion of them. The sample consists of hundreds of thousands of clones, 30% of them appearing once. Sequencing was done on a sample of naive CD4+ T cells from blood. Source of these receptors: a man younger than 30 in good health. The CDR3 runs from the conserved cysteine through the conserved F or W. The order of the fields is clone size, V gene, J gene, D gene, CDR3 DNA, CDR3 protein. A D gene is named only where the DNA matches it firmly. A row's size may be missing; if present it is once, few, many or a size class.

>.|TRBV29-1|TRBJ2-5|.
TGCAGCGCCAGCCTGCTAGCACAGGGAGGAGAGACCCAGTACTTC
CSASLLAQGGETQYF
>few|TRBV30|TRBJ2-7|.
TGTGCCTGGAGTGTACTCTCGGGAGCCGAGCAGTACTTC
CAWSVLSGAEQYF
>few|TRBV4-1|TRBJ2-7|TRBD2
TGCGCCAGCAGCCTCCTATTAGCGGGGACTTTGGACGAGCAGTACTTC
CASSLLLAGTLDEQYF
>few|TRBV7-2|TRBJ2-7|TRBD1
TGTGCCAGCAGGACGACAGGGACCGAGCAGTACTTC
CASRTTGTEQYF
>few|TRBV29-1|TRBJ2-1|TRBD2
TGCAGCGTTGTTCGGCTAGCGGGAGGGTACGGTGAGCAGTTCTTC
CSVVRLAGGYGEQFF
>few|TRBV15|TRBJ2-5|.
TGTGCCACCAGCGGGGGGAGAGTGGAGACCCAGTACTTC
CATSGGRVETQYF
>.|TRBV27|TRBJ2-7|.
TGTGCCAGCAGTTTGCAGTACTTC
CASSLQYF
>few|TRBV25-1|TRBJ2-5|.
TGTGCCAGCAGTGTCCGGACACCTCAAGAGACCCAGTACTTC
CASSVRTPQETQYF
>.|TRBV5-4|TRBJ2-1|TRBD1
TGTGCCAGCAGTCGACAGGGCTGGCATGAGCAGTTCTTC
CASSRQGWHEQFF
>.|TRBV7-8|TRBJ2-7|.
TGTGCCAGCAGCTTAGCGGCTGTGACCTACGAGCAGTACTTC
CASSLAAVTYEQYF
>.|TRBV7-9|TRBJ2-5|TRBD2
TGTGCCAGCAGCCTACTAGCGGGAAGTCGGTACTTC
CASSLLAGSRYF
>few|TRBV18|TRBJ2-4|.
TGTGCCAGCTCCGGGGCAGCCAAAAACATTCAGTACTTC
CASSGAAKNIQYF
>.|TRBV9|TRBJ2-7|.
TGTGCCAGCAGCGTAGCTAGCCAGTCCTACGAGCAGTACTTC
CASSVASQSYEQYF
>.|TRBV6-5|TRBJ2-7|.
TGTGCCAGCTCGGTACAGGGCAACTCCTACGAGCAGTACTTC
CASSVQGNSYEQYF
>.|TRBV7-2|TRBJ2-3|.
TGTGCCAGCAGCTTAGAACGGACAGATACGCAGTATTTT
CASSLERTDTQYF
>few|TRBV25-1|TRBJ2-6|.
TGTGCCAGCAGTGTACCGGGACCGATGATAACTGGGGCCAACGTCCTGACTTTC
CASSVPGPMITGANVLTF